Following are 14 T cell receptor beta chains from one sample sequenced in a study of naive and memory T cell subsets (dated by TCRdb to the late 2010s). Library prep was done by UMI-ligation and nested PCR. These reads were obtained on an Illumina MiSeq. To cover both TRBC1 and TRBC2, the beta constant-region primer consisted of an equimolar mix of two oligonucleotides. Four rounds of PCR, combining the SP2 primer with nested alpha and beta constant-region primers, were used to amplify the ligated cDNA. TCRdb passed the public sequencing reads through fastp at Q25 and MiXCR, retaining productive beta sequences. Every entry covers one CDR3 protein and lists the most common genes and DNA from its rows. This sample gives about 18,000 distinct CDR3 sequences in total; about 9% of them show up just once. The ten largest clones capture more than 20% of the sample. The sample comprised central memory CD8+ T cells from blood. This sample's cell subset or site label indicates: central memory, CD45RA- CD27+. The receptors shown here come from a human donor in good health.

Many counts were recorded for this clonotype. The rearrangement links TRBV7-8 to TRBJ2-7; no firm D call. V lost 5 bases and J 6 bases, leaving 11 bases between the germline ends. This CDR3 comprises 12 residues. In germline, CDR1 is SGHVS, CDR2 FQNEAQ. CDR3 coding DNA: TGTGCCAGCAGCCCCATAGGCAGCGAGCAGTACTTC. Encoded protein: CASSPIGSEQYF.

This clonotype was picked up many times. This chain links TRBV7-3 with TRBJ2-3, with 7 bases fitting TRBD2. J gave up 2 bases and V 3 bases, and 14 bases lay outside the gene matches. The CDR3 runs 18 residues. Germline loops: CDR1 SGHTA, CDR2 FQGTGA. CDR3 nucleotides: TGTGCCAGCAGCTTCTCCTGGGGGGGGGAGCCCTCCACAGATACGCAGTATTTT. This encodes CASSFSWGGEPSTDTQYF.

Points on this clonotype: A much larger clonotype is one base distant, so this may be a read error. V gene TRBV4-3 combines with J gene TRBJ2-1; maybe TRBD2 (5 bases). This CDR3 region has 17 residues. Germline-derived CDR1 and CDR2 are LGHNA and YSLEER. Trimming removed 0 bases at V and 9 bases at J, with 21 bases between. CDR3 bases: TGCGCCAGCAGCCAAGATCTCTGGACTCCCGGTAGCTGTGAGCAGTTCTTC. It translates to CASSQDLWTPGSCEQFF.

This clonotype has a handful of counts. V usage is TRBV29-1 and J usage is TRBJ1-1; D gene ambiguous. V shed 3 bases and J shed 6 bases, with 14 bases lying between them. The CDR3 sequence is 13 residues long. CDR1 is SQVTM, CDR2 ANQGSEA, per germline. DNA of the CDR3: TGCAGCGTTGATTGGCCCAGCCAGCCTGAAGCTTTCTTT. It yields the protein CSVDWPSQPEAFF.

There are many counts of this clonotype. V gene TRBV6-4 combines with J gene TRBJ2-1; TRBD1 matches at 8 bases. Per germline, CDR1 MRHNA and CDR2 SNTAGT. V shed 4 bases, J shed 6 bases, and the junction held 8 bases outside the gene matches. This CDR3 is built from 15 residues. CDR3 nucleotide sequence: TGTGCCAGCAGTGCCGCGACAGGGGATCTCAATGAGCAGTTCTTC. This sequence encodes CASSAATGDLNEQFF.

This clonotype was counted many times. This chain uses TRBV9 with TRBJ2-5; D remains ambiguous. The germline V and J ends were trimmed by 3 bases and 3 bases, with 6 bases remaining between them. CDR3 length equals 12 residues. Germline V gene lookup returns CDR1 SGDLS and CDR2 YYNGEE. As DNA, the CDR3 is TGTGCCAGCAGCGACGGAAAAGAGACCCAGTACTTC. It is translated as CASSDGKETQYF.

V and J are TRBV12-3 or TRBV12-4 and TRBJ2-1; 8 bases fit TRBD2. V trimming: 4 bases; J trimming: 7 bases; junction bases outside the gene matches: 6. The CDR3 covers 14 residues. CDR3 bases: TGTGCCAGCAGTTCGGGACTAGGTTTAAATGAGCAGTTCTTC. Protein sequence: CASSSGLGLNEQFF.

At least ten counts were recorded for this clonotype. This chain links TRBV15 with TRBJ2-6, with D uncertain. The CDR3 sequence is 15 residues long. Per the germline V gene, CDR1 is LNHNV and CDR2 is YYDKDF (reference sequence). V lost 0 bases, J lost 0 bases, and 3 bases lay in between. For the CDR3, the DNA is TGTGCCACCAGCAGAGATCTCTCTGGGGCCAACGTCCTGACTTTC. Residues: CATSRDLSGANVLTF.

This clonotype was counted a few times. This rearrangement joins TRBV2 to TRBJ2-1; no clear D gene. The CDR3 sequence is 14 residues long. Per germline, CDR1 SNHLY and CDR2 FYNNEI. Between the trimmed V and J ends, which lost 10 bases and 5 bases, there was a span of 18 bases. The CDR3 region is CAMDGLFWDNEQFF. The CDR3 region has the DNA TGTGCCATGGACGGGTTGTTTTGGGACAATGAGCAGTTCTTC.

This clonotype was observed a handful of times. The chain combines TRBV9 with TRBJ2-1; 9 bases align to TRBD2. Germline CDR1 and CDR2: SGDLS and YYNGEE. The CDR3 runs 19 residues. V dropped 3 bases and J dropped 7; count of bases not matched to a gene: 20. Written as DNA, the CDR3 is TGTGCCAGCAGCGGACCCCCTAAAAAAGCGGGAGGCCACAGGAATGAGCAGTTCTTC. This translates into CASSGPPKKAGGHRNEQFF.

The chain couples TRBV6-2 or TRBV6-3 to TRBJ2-1; the match to TRBD2 covers 8 bases. The ends lost 2 bases at V and 6 bases at J; junction bases unmatched: 18. CDR1 MNHEY and CDR2 SVGEGT come from the germline V gene. This CDR3 comprises 19 residues. Written as DNA, the CDR3 is TGTGCCAGCAGTTACGGGGCTGAGGCGTCCTTAGCGGGGCCCAATGAGCAGTTCTTC. Translated, it gives CASSYGAEASLAGPNEQFF.

This clonotype appeared many times. The rearrangement joins TRBV20-1 to TRBJ1-6, with 7 bases that match TRBD1. Germline assignment: CDR1 DFQATT and CDR2 SNEGSKA (reference sequence). The CDR3 totals 15 residues. Losses at the gene ends were 6 bases for V and 10 bases for J; bases not matched to a gene: 15. CDR3 in amino acids: CSARGGILESSPLHF. CDR3 in DNA: TGCAGTGCCAGGGGGGGGATCCTAGAGAGCTCACCCCTCCACTTT.

This clonotype was observed a handful of times. This chain uses TRBV4-2 with TRBJ2-5, with 8 bases lining up with TRBD1. Looked up from germline, CDR1 is LGHNA and CDR2 is YNFKEQ. V lost 1 base to trimming and J lost 4 bases; unmatched junction nucleotides: 8. This CDR3 has 16 amino acids. CDR3 in DNA: TGTGCCAGCAGCCAAGGACGGGGGCAGGGGGCAGAGACCCAGTACTTC. Protein sequence: CASSQGRGQGAETQYF.

This clonotype was recorded many times. The J gene is TRBJ2-7, the V gene TRBV6-2 or TRBV6-3, with 7 bases that match TRBD2. The CDR3 covers 14 residues. The V gene end was trimmed by 2 bases and the J gene end by 1 base; junction bases not matched to a gene: 2. The germline CDR1 and CDR2 sequences are MNHEY and SVGEGT. The CDR3 DNA reads TGTGCCAGCAGTTACGGGGAGGGATCCTACGAGCAGTACTTC. It codes for CASSYGEGSYEQYF.